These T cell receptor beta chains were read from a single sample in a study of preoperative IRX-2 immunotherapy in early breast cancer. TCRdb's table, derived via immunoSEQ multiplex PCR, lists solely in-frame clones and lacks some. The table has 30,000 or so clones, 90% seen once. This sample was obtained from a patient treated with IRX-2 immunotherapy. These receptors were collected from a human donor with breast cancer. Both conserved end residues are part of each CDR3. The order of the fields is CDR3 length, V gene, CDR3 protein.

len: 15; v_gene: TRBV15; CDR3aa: CATSRERTSNQPQHF
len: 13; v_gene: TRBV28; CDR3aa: CASSLGPIREQFF
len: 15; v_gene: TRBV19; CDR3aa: CASSFFGGDYNEQFF
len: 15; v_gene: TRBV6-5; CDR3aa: CASSPRLAGGGELFF
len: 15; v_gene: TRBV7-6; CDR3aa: CASSSGHGANEKLFF
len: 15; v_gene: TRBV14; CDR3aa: CASSQAAGGPNEQFF
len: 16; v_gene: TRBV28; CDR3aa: CASSSRTRSTTGELFF
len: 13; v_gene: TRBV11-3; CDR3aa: CASSQGEAYEQYF
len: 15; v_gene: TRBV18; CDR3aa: CASSPGQVNTGELFF
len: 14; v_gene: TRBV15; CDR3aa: CATREPDRYSPLHF
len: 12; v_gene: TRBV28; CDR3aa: CASSWAGNTIYF
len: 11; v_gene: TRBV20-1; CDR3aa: CSAAGRLEAFF
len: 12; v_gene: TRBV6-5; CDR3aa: CASRGSGETQYF
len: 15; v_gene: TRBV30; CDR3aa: CARSVSSGGQETQYF
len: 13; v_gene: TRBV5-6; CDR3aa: CASSLAGLSGYTF
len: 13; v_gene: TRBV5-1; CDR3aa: CASSVGSTDTQYF
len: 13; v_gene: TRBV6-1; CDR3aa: CASSGEGNQPQHF
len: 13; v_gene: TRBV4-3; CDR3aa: CASSQEGAYEQYF
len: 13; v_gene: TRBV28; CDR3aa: CASRGHLQETQYF
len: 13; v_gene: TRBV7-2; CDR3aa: CASTPGGTGELFF
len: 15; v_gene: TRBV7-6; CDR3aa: CASSLDKGLSYEQYF
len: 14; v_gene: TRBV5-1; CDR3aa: CASTLDSNSYEQYF
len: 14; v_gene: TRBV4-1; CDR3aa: CASSQQGANYEQYF
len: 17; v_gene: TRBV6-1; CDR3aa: CASSEALSGGSQETQYF
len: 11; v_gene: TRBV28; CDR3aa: CASSLNEKLFF
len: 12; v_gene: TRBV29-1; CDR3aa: CSALTGTYEQYF
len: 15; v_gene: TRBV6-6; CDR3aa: CASSYSDRTRLGAFF
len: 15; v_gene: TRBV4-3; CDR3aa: CASSQELLLNNEQFF
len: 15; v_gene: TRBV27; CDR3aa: CASSLTRRLGHEQYF
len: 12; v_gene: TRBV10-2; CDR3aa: CASFDGDGELFF
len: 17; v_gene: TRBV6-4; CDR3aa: CASPWLLRMTRNSPLHF
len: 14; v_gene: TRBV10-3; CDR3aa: CAVTGRLTYNEQFF
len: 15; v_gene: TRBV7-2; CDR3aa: CASSLGQGLNSPLHF
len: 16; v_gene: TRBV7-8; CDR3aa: CASSPTETGRFTEAFF
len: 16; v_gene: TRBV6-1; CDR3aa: CASSEFLGGPGRPQHF
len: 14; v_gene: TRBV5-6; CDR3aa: CASSLAPRNTEAFF